The rows below give T cell receptor beta chains drawn from one sample of a study of T cells after yellow fever vaccination. From the 5' RACE reads, TCRdb called clonotypes with MiXCR, one entry per CDR3 protein. Of about 50,000 distinct CDR3 sequences listed, 4.5% to 6% were seen once; the top ten hold around a third. Specimen: PBMCs, either bulk or a sorted T-cell subset (CD4+, CD8+, memory, or dextramer-sorted; not recorded which), collected on the day of the yellow fever booster vaccination. Source of these receptors: a man between 18 and 29 years old who received the YFV17D yellow fever vaccine. The CDR3 runs from the conserved cysteine through the conserved F or W. Fields, in order: J gene, D gene, clone size, V gene, CDR3 DNA, CDR3 protein. The D gene is left open where the match is weak. Rows give clone size only sometimes, using once, few, many, or a class for an expanded clone.

j_gene: TRBJ2-7; d_gene: TRBD2; abundance: many; v_gene: TRBV5-1; CDR3nt: TGCGCCAGCAGCATACCAACGACTAGCGGGGGTTACGAGCAGTACTTC; CDR3aa: CASSIPTTSGGYEQYF
j_gene: TRBJ1-1; d_gene: .; abundance: many; v_gene: TRBV7-3; CDR3nt: TGTGCCAGCGCAGGGAAAGGGGCCACTGAAGCTTTCTTT; CDR3aa: CASAGKGATEAFF
j_gene: TRBJ2-5; d_gene: .; abundance: many; v_gene: TRBV7-9; CDR3nt: TGTGCCAGCAGACAAAGGACAGCCAAAAGGACAGAGACCCAGTACTTC; CDR3aa: CASRQRTAKRTETQYF
j_gene: TRBJ2-2; d_gene: .; abundance: many; v_gene: TRBV4-3; CDR3nt: TGCGCCAGCAGCCAAGATGGAGGGGGTTACACCGGGGAGCTGTTTTTT; CDR3aa: CASSQDGGGYTGELFF
j_gene: TRBJ2-1; d_gene: .; abundance: many; v_gene: TRBV12-3/TRBV12-4; CDR3nt: TGTGCCAGCAGTTTTAAGCGGCCGAGCTCCTACAATGAGCAGTTCTTC; CDR3aa: CASSFKRPSSYNEQFF
j_gene: TRBJ1-4; d_gene: .; abundance: many; v_gene: TRBV12-3/TRBV12-4; CDR3nt: TGTGCCAGCACCCGGACGGGGCCGCTGTTTTTT; CDR3aa: CASTRTGPLFF
j_gene: TRBJ2-1; d_gene: .; abundance: few; v_gene: TRBV5-1; CDR3nt: TGCGCCAGCAGCTTGGCCGGCAGGGGTGATGAGCAGTTCTTC; CDR3aa: CASSLAGRGDEQFF
j_gene: TRBJ1-3; d_gene: .; abundance: many; v_gene: TRBV7-2; CDR3nt: TGTGCCAGCAGCCTGACGACCGGAAACACCATATATTTT; CDR3aa: CASSLTTGNTIYF
j_gene: TRBJ2-1; d_gene: TRBD1; abundance: many; v_gene: TRBV9; CDR3nt: TGTGCCAGCAGCGTTGACGGGACAGGGACTTACAATGAGCAGTTCTTC; CDR3aa: CASSVDGTGTYNEQFF
j_gene: TRBJ2-7; d_gene: .; abundance: many; v_gene: TRBV6-6; CDR3nt: TGTGCCAGCAGTTACTGGGACTTCCCCGAGCAGTACTTC; CDR3aa: CASSYWDFPEQYF
j_gene: TRBJ2-7; d_gene: .; abundance: .; v_gene: TRBV2; CDR3nt: TGTGCCAGCACTCGAACGGGGTTCGTCTACGAGCAGTACTTC; CDR3aa: CASTRTGFVYEQYF
j_gene: TRBJ2-1; d_gene: .; abundance: few; v_gene: TRBV5-4; CDR3nt: TGTGCCAGCAGCTTGTTTGCAGGGACCAATGAGCAGTTCTTC; CDR3aa: CASSLFAGTNEQFF
j_gene: TRBJ2-7; d_gene: .; abundance: many; v_gene: TRBV20-1; CDR3nt: TGCAGTACGGGCCAAGGGGGGCAGTACTTC; CDR3aa: CSTGQGGQYF
j_gene: TRBJ2-5; d_gene: TRBD2; abundance: many; v_gene: TRBV24-1; CDR3nt: TGTGCCACCAGTGATCGGGGGGACCGGACCCAGTACTTC; CDR3aa: CATSDRGDRTQYF
j_gene: TRBJ1-3; d_gene: .; abundance: few; v_gene: TRBV20-1; CDR3nt: TGCAGTGCTAGACGGGGAACGCGTGGAAACACCATATATTTT; CDR3aa: CSARRGTRGNTIYF
j_gene: TRBJ1-1; d_gene: TRBD1; abundance: .; v_gene: TRBV7-9; CDR3nt: TGTGCCAGCAGCTTGACAGGGCTGGCCACTGAAGCTTTCTTT; CDR3aa: CASSLTGLATEAFF
j_gene: TRBJ2-3; d_gene: .; abundance: few; v_gene: TRBV5-6; CDR3nt: TGTGCCAGCAGTTCACCGGAATTCACAAATACGCAGTATTTT; CDR3aa: CASSSPEFTNTQYF
j_gene: TRBJ2-1; d_gene: .; abundance: many; v_gene: TRBV6-5; CDR3nt: TGTGCCAGCAGTCCCGGCCCTCAGTACAATGAGCAGTTCTTC; CDR3aa: CASSPGPQYNEQFF
j_gene: TRBJ1-1; d_gene: .; abundance: many; v_gene: TRBV6-2/TRBV6-3; CDR3nt: TGTGCCAGCAGCTCGAGGGGTCTACCAGCTTTCTTT; CDR3aa: CASSSRGLPAFF
j_gene: TRBJ2-5; d_gene: .; abundance: many; v_gene: TRBV28; CDR3nt: TGTGCCAGCAGTCCGTATTTAGGGGGGCGGGAGACCCAGTACTTC; CDR3aa: CASSPYLGGRETQYF
j_gene: TRBJ1-4; d_gene: .; abundance: few; v_gene: TRBV12-3/TRBV12-4; CDR3nt: TGTGCCAGCAGTTCCGGACCCCTTAATGAAAAACTGTTTTTT; CDR3aa: CASSSGPLNEKLFF
j_gene: TRBJ2-3; d_gene: TRBD2; abundance: .; v_gene: TRBV5-1; CDR3nt: TGCGCCAGCAGACGGACTAGCGGGGAGCGAGATACGCAGTATTTT; CDR3aa: CASRRTSGERDTQYF
j_gene: TRBJ2-7; d_gene: .; abundance: few; v_gene: TRBV18; CDR3nt: TGTGCCACCAATGAACCGGGCCAGTCTTCCTACGAGCAGTACTTC; CDR3aa: CATNEPGQSSYEQYF
j_gene: TRBJ1-3; d_gene: .; abundance: .; v_gene: TRBV4-3; CDR3nt: TGCGCCAGCAGCCAAGATTTCGTCGGGAGAGGAAACACCATATATTTT; CDR3aa: CASSQDFVGRGNTIYF
j_gene: TRBJ1-6; d_gene: .; abundance: .; v_gene: TRBV7-2; CDR3nt: TGTGCCAGCAGCTTATATCGGGATTCACCCCTCCACTTT; CDR3aa: CASSLYRDSPLHF
j_gene: TRBJ2-5; d_gene: TRBD2; abundance: .; v_gene: TRBV10-3; CDR3nt: TGTGCCATCAGTGAGCACCCAGCGGGGGAGGGGGAGACCCAGTACTTC; CDR3aa: CAISEHPAGEGETQYF
j_gene: TRBJ2-1; d_gene: .; abundance: many; v_gene: TRBV5-1; CDR3nt: TGCGCCAGCAGCCGAGGCGAGAACAATGAGCAGTTCTTC; CDR3aa: CASSRGENNEQFF
j_gene: TRBJ2-3; d_gene: .; abundance: many; v_gene: TRBV7-8; CDR3nt: TGTGCCAGCAGCTCCCGGGACCGAGTCACAGATACGCAGTATTTT; CDR3aa: CASSSRDRVTDTQYF
j_gene: TRBJ1-4; d_gene: .; abundance: .; v_gene: TRBV6-2/TRBV6-3; CDR3nt: TGTGCCAGCAGTTACGACTCTGTGCTCAGTCGACTGTTTTTT; CDR3aa: CASSYDSVLSRLFF
j_gene: TRBJ2-5; d_gene: .; abundance: few; v_gene: TRBV30; CDR3nt: TGTGCCTGGAGTGTACAAGACCAAGAGACCCAGTACTTC; CDR3aa: CAWSVQDQETQYF
j_gene: TRBJ2-1; d_gene: TRBD2; abundance: many; v_gene: TRBV5-1; CDR3nt: TGCGCCAGCAGCCCCAACTGGCGGGGGTCATCCTCCAATGAGCAGTTCTTC; CDR3aa: CASSPNWRGSSSNEQFF
j_gene: TRBJ2-7; d_gene: TRBD1; abundance: few; v_gene: TRBV7-8; CDR3nt: TGTGCCAGCAGCGAGCACCCCGGGACAGTCCACGAGCAGTACTTC; CDR3aa: CASSEHPGTVHEQYF
j_gene: TRBJ1-6; d_gene: .; abundance: few; v_gene: TRBV2; CDR3nt: TGTGCCAGCAGTGGGTGGTCCTATAATTCACCCCTCCACTTT; CDR3aa: CASSGWSYNSPLHF
j_gene: TRBJ1-1; d_gene: TRBD1; abundance: many; v_gene: TRBV5-1; CDR3nt: TGCGCCAGCAGCCAGACAGGGGACACTGAAGCTTTCTTT; CDR3aa: CASSQTGDTEAFF
j_gene: TRBJ2-7; d_gene: TRBD1; abundance: few; v_gene: TRBV27; CDR3nt: TGTGCCAGCAGTTTTGCCCCGGGACAGACCTACGAGCAGTACTTC; CDR3aa: CASSFAPGQTYEQYF
j_gene: TRBJ2-5; d_gene: .; abundance: .; v_gene: TRBV5-5; CDR3nt: TGTGCCAGCAGCGATGAAACGGAGACCCAGTACTTC; CDR3aa: CASSDETETQYF
j_gene: TRBJ1-2; d_gene: .; abundance: many; v_gene: TRBV7-6; CDR3nt: TGTGCCAGCAGTTACCACACGGGGGGCTACACCTTC; CDR3aa: CASSYHTGGYTF
j_gene: TRBJ1-1; d_gene: TRBD1; abundance: many; v_gene: TRBV7-6; CDR3nt: TGTGCCAGCAGCTTAGGGGGACAGGGGGGCACTGAAGCTTTCTTT; CDR3aa: CASSLGGQGGTEAFF
j_gene: TRBJ1-4; d_gene: .; abundance: few; v_gene: TRBV21-1; CDR3nt: TGTGCCAGCAGCGAATACCACTCGGACAGGGAGAATGAAAAACTGTTTTTT; CDR3aa: CASSEYHSDRENEKLFF
j_gene: TRBJ2-5; d_gene: TRBD1; abundance: .; v_gene: TRBV6-2/TRBV6-3; CDR3nt: TGTGCCAGCAGCAGAATAGGGACAGGGACCCCAACGGCCCAGTACTTC; CDR3aa: CASSRIGTGTPTAQYF
j_gene: TRBJ1-5; d_gene: .; abundance: .; v_gene: TRBV2; CDR3nt: TGTGCCAGCATTGACAGCAATAGCAATCAGCCCCAGCATTTT; CDR3aa: CASIDSNSNQPQHF
j_gene: TRBJ2-1; d_gene: TRBD1; abundance: .; v_gene: TRBV19; CDR3nt: TGTGCCAGTAGTATTGCGTTGGGACAGGGAAATATATGGGGGAATGAGCAGTTCTTC; CDR3aa: CASSIALGQGNIWGNEQFF
j_gene: TRBJ2-5; d_gene: .; abundance: .; v_gene: TRBV12-3/TRBV12-4; CDR3nt: TGTGCCAGCAGCCCGGACAACCAAGAGACCCAGTACTTC; CDR3aa: CASSPDNQETQYF
j_gene: TRBJ2-7; d_gene: TRBD1; abundance: many; v_gene: TRBV7-9; CDR3nt: TGTGCCAGCAGCAAACCGGACAGGGCGGTACACGAGCAGTACTTC; CDR3aa: CASSKPDRAVHEQYF
j_gene: TRBJ1-5; d_gene: .; abundance: few; v_gene: TRBV5-4; CDR3nt: TGTGCCAGCAGCATAGAAGCGGAGGGAGCCCAGCATTTT; CDR3aa: CASSIEAEGAQHF
j_gene: TRBJ2-5; d_gene: TRBD1; abundance: few; v_gene: TRBV10-3; CDR3nt: TGTGCCATCAGTGAGTCGGGACAGGGGCCCAAAGAGACCCAGTACTTC; CDR3aa: CAISESGQGPKETQYF
j_gene: TRBJ2-7; d_gene: TRBD2; abundance: many; v_gene: TRBV4-1; CDR3nt: TGCGCCAGCAGCCAGACTAGCGCTTCCTACGAGCAGTACTTC; CDR3aa: CASSQTSASYEQYF
j_gene: TRBJ2-3; d_gene: .; abundance: many; v_gene: TRBV7-2; CDR3nt: TGTGCCAGCAGCTTAGGCCTCTTCACAGATACGCAGTATTTT; CDR3aa: CASSLGLFTDTQYF
j_gene: TRBJ2-7; d_gene: TRBD1; abundance: .; v_gene: TRBV2; CDR3nt: TGTGCCAGCAGAGACAGGGGGCGGCTCGAGCAGTACTTC; CDR3aa: CASRDRGRLEQYF
j_gene: TRBJ2-1; d_gene: .; abundance: many; v_gene: TRBV5-1; CDR3nt: TGCGCCAGCAGCACCGATACAGCATCCTACAATGAGCAGTTCTTC; CDR3aa: CASSTDTASYNEQFF
j_gene: TRBJ1-6; d_gene: .; abundance: .; v_gene: TRBV27; CDR3nt: TGTGCCAGCAGTTTATCACCGACAAGCTCCTATAATTCACCCCTCCACTTT; CDR3aa: CASSLSPTSSYNSPLHF
j_gene: TRBJ2-5; d_gene: .; abundance: few; v_gene: TRBV27; CDR3nt: TGTGCCAGCAGTTTAGGCCTTACCGACGCAACAGAAATCGAGACCCAGTACTTC; CDR3aa: CASSLGLTDATEIETQYF
j_gene: TRBJ2-1; d_gene: TRBD1; abundance: many; v_gene: TRBV7-3; CDR3nt: TGTGCCAGCAGCCCCGGGACAGGGTGGGATGAGCAGTTCTTC; CDR3aa: CASSPGTGWDEQFF